The subject of this entry is one TCR beta chain. The CDR3 is made up of 15 amino acids. The V gene's germline CDR1 is SGHNT and CDR2 YYREEE (reference sequence). V dropped 4 bases and J dropped 0 bases, with 13 bases sitting between them. This sample was included in a study of CD8 T cells in Susac syndrome. With random hexamers, reverse transcription was performed on roughly 0.45 to 1 ug of RNA. TCRdb redid the calling of the immunoSEQ multiplex PCR reads with MiXCR, one entry per CDR3 protein. The sample records approximately 190,000 distinct CDR3 sequences, approximately 93% being singletons. V is TRBV5-4 and J is TRBJ1-2; weak D call: TRBD1 (5 bases). What was sequenced was CD4+ T cells from PBMCs. This sequence originates from a human donor in good health. CDR3 DNA: TGTGCCAGCAGCACGAAGGGGAATCCTAACTATGGCTACACCTTC. Its protein is CASSTKGNPNYGYTF.